Given below is one T cell receptor beta chain in context. Its matching antigen is unknown. Some clones are missing from TCRdb's copy, which holds only in-frame ones; the method was immunoSEQ multiplex PCR. The table includes approximately 70,000 clones, 80% to 85% detected once. These data originate in a study of OX40 agonist ivuxolimab in advanced cancers. Overall study context: Ivuxolimab, which is an agonistic anti-OX40 (CD134) antibody, was administered to the patients. Points from the study as a whole: At doses 0.1 to 3.0 mg/kg, CD4+ and CD8+ clones expanded. At 0.1-3.0 mg/kg, partial responders had clonal expansion among the lowest observed.

Individuals having autoimmune disease history or systemic immunosuppression were not enrolled. This CDR3 is 14 amino acids long. Looked up from germline, CDR1 is SGHRS and CDR2 is YFSETQ. The V gene lost 4 bases and the J gene lost 2 bases, with 12 bases spanning the gap. Sequencing was performed on CD4+ or CD8+ T cells sorted from blood, taken in a trial of the OX40 agonist ivuxolimab. J is TRBJ1-2 and V is TRBV5-1, with D tentatively TRBD1 (5 bases). This sequence originates from an adult with an advanced solid tumor such as melanoma, head and neck, liver or kidney cancer. This chain's CDR3 is CASSLGDRNYGYTF. The DNA for the CDR3 is TGCGCCAGCAGCCTAGGCGACAGAAACTATGGCTACACCTTC. Together with reference TRBV5-1 and TRBJ1-2, the CDR3 gives the full variable domain: KAGVTQTPRYLIKTRGQQVTLSCSPISGHRSVSWYQQTPGQGLQFLFEYFSETQRNKGNFPGRFSGRQFSNSRSEMNVSTLELGDSALYLCASSLGDRNYGYTFGSGTRLTVV.